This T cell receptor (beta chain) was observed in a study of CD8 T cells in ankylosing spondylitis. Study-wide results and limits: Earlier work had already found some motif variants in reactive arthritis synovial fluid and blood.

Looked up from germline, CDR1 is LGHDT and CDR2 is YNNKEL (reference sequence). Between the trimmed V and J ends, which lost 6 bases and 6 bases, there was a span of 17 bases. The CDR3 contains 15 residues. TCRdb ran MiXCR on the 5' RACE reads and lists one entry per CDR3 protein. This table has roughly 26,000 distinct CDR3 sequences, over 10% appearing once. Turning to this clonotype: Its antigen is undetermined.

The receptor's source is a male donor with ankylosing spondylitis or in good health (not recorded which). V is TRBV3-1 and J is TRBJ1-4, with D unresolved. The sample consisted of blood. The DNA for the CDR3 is TGTGCCAGCAGATTAGGACCGGTTGGAGATGAAAAACTGTTTTTT. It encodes CASRLGPVGDEKLFF.